The sequence of this T cell receptor beta chain was determined in a study of siplizumab effects on memory and regulatory T cells. Study-level results: Under siplizumab, an average approximately 69% of mappable alloreactive CD4+ clones were Treg-derived, compared with around 25% in controls. Sequences below about 10^-5 frequency were poorly captured. As a result, only a minor fraction of alloreactive clones mapped to unstimulated subsets. In siplizumab cultures, the suppressive function of proliferating Tregs remained unconfirmed. Siplizumab caused a significant drop in alloreactive sequences traceable to unstimulated CD4+ memory cells.

CDR1 and CDR2 from the germline V gene are MNHEY and SVGAGI. Germline trimming cut 0 bases from V and 7 bases from J; bases unmatched to any gene: 7. The CDR3 spans 15 residues. About this clone: Its antigen is still unknown.

Repertoires were generated with immunoSEQ multiplex PCR, while TCRdb's copy carries only in-frame clones and drops some. The table lists about 50,000 clones, 93% of them singletons. The sample was CD8+ T cells sorted from blood. This sequence originates from a human donor in good health. V gene TRBV6-5 combines with J gene TRBJ2-7, with 9 bases aligning to TRBD1. CDR3 nucleotides: TGTGCCAGCAGTTACTCGTCACGGACAGGGGTAGAGCAGTACTTC. Protein: CASSYSSRTGVEQYF.